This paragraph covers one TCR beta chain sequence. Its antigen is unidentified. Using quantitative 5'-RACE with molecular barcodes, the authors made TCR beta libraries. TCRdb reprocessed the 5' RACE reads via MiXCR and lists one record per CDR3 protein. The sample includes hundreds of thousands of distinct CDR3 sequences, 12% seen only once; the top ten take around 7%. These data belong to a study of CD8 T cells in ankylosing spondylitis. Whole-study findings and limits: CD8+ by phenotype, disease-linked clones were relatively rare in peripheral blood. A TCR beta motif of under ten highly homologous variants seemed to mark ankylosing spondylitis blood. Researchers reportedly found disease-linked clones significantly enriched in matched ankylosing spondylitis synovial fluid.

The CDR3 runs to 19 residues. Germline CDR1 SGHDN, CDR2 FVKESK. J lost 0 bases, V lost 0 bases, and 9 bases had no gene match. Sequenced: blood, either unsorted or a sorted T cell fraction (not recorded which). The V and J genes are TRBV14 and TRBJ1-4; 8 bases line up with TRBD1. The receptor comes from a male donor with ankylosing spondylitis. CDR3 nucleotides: TGTGCCAGCAGCCAAGATGTCCAGGGGGCACTTCCAACTAATGAAAAACTGTTTTTT. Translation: CASSQDVQGALPTNEKLFF.